This note documents a single T cell receptor (beta chain) sequence. The data were taken from a study of memory CD8 T cells in hepatitis C reinfection. The overall study: Reinfection meant HCV RNA positivity after two negatives ≥60 days apart. Samples before reinfection came 55 to 20 weeks prior to detection.

Profiled with immunoSEQ multiplex PCR; TCRdb holds only in-frame clones, not every one. In the table there are approximately 51,000 clones, around 92% of which are singletons. Trimming cost V 4 bases and J 1 base, with 9 bases left between them. Germline assignment: CDR1 MGHRA and CDR2 YSYEKL. The CDR3 runs 14 residues. The time point is: pre-reinfection, 55 to 20 weeks before reinfection detection. TCR sequencing was done directly ex vivo on sorted cells, without expansion in vitro. This receptor was obtained from a man aged 18 to 35 with hepatitis C virus infection. The chain links TRBV4-1 to TRBJ2-3; perhaps TRBD2 as D (6 bases). The sample consisted of naive CD8+ T cells sorted from blood. The CDR3 sequence: CASSPQRGTDTQYF. CDR3 nucleotide sequence: TGCGCCAGCAGCCCCCAGCGGGGCACAGATACGCAGTATTTT.